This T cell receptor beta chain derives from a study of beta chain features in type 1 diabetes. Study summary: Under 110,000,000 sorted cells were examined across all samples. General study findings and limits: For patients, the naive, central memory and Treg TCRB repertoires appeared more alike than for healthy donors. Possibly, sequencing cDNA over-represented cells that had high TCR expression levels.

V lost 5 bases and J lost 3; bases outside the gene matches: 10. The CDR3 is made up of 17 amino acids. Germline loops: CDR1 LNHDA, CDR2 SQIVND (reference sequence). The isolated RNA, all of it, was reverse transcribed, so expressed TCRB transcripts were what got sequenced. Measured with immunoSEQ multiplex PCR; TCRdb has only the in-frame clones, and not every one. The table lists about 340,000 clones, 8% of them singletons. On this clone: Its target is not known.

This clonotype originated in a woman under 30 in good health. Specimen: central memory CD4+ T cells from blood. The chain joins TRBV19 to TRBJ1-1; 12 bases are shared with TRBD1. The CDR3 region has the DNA TGTGCCAGTAGTCCACACGGGACAGGGGGCCCGGACACTGAAGCTTTCTTT. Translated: CASSPHGTGGPDTEAFF. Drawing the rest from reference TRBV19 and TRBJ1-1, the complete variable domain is DGGITQSPKYLFRKEGQNVTLSCEQNLNHDAMYWYRQDPGQGLRLIYYSQIVNDFQKGDIAEGYSVSREKKESFPLTVTSAQKNPTAFYLCASSPHGTGGPDTEAFFGQGTRLTVV.